The clone carrying this T cell receptor beta chain has at least ten counts. Its antigen is still unknown. TCRdb independently ran MiXCR on the reads; one entry per CDR3 protein. The table shows approximately 130,000 distinct CDR3 sequences, with more than 7% occurring only once. This CDR3 comprises 13 residues. Looked up from germline, CDR1 is MGHDK and CDR2 is SYGVNS. Trimming stripped 3 bases from V and 6 bases from J, with 9 bases between. This sample is drawn from a study of T cell repertoires in cytomegalovirus infection. Study-level results: HLA-C-restricted CMV-specific TCR beta clonotypes prevailed in the ex vivo response.

Source material: PBMCs. This clonotype originated in a human donor in good health (CMV status not recorded). Some clones in this sample may be carry-over from other donors' samples. The V call is TRBV25-1, the J call TRBJ2-1; D unclear. The CDR3, as DNA: TGTGCCAGCAGTGACCCCCGGACCAATGAGCAGTTCTTC. Translation: CASSDPRTNEQFF.